The source of this T cell receptor beta chain is a study of metastatic and nonmetastatic thyroid tumors (dated by TCRdb to the early 2020s). Regarding the complete study: For patients with malignant and with benign thyroid disease, the researchers compared repertoires between peripheral blood samples and tumor or nodule tissue samples. The research as a whole found: In both blood and tumor samples, TCR beta diversity was reported to be significantly higher in malignant tumors than in benign nodules.

The library was built by means of PCR. Sequencing used an Illumina HiSeq 4000. High-throughput sequencing was used to profile the CDR3 region of the TCR beta-chain in every patient. Regarding the original processing steps: The researchers built a classifier to tell apart papillary thyroid cancer patients with distant metastasis, based on CDR3 differences among clinicopathological groups. Repertoire diversity was assessed with the Shannon index, and tumor-blood repertoire similarity with the Morisita-Horn index. TCRdb applied fastp at Q25 and MiXCR to the public reads, then kept only in-frame beta chains. It is TCRdb's table, rather than the study itself, that gives the V and J calls and clone size. This sample is represented by about 30,000 clones; 3.5% to 5% of them were singletons. The ten largest account for 20% to 25% of the sample. Trimming costs V 0 bases and J 2 bases, and their ends lie 15 bases apart. For CDR1 and CDR2, the germline V gene lists MRHNA and SNTAGT. The CDR3 contains 17 residues, cysteine and phenylalanine counted. Only the CDR3 DNA stays, 51 bases, in frame from base 1.

This clone was observed a handful of times. Its antigen remains unidentified. No clone much larger than this one lies a single base away; base qualities are absent. No patient had received any treatment before thyroid surgery. Using T-cell receptor beta sequencing, the study looked back at clinical samples from patients collected from the early 2010s to the late 2010s. Sequenced material: blood. This TCR derives from a female donor with papillary thyroid cancer or a benign thyroid nodule (not recorded which). Some clones in this sample may be carry-over from other donors' samples. The V and J segments used are TRBV6-4 and TRBJ2-3; no D gene can be assigned with confidence. The sequenced DNA is TGTGCCAGCAGTGACTCAGGGCTCGTGATTATCACAGATACGCAGTATTTT. Its product reads: CASSDSGLVIITDTQYF.